Included here is one T cell receptor (beta chain) sequence, with context. What it binds is not known. Investigators treated the graft tissue so that it released intraepithelial and lamina propria lymphocytes. The data stem from a study of graft-versus-host responses after intestinal transplantation. The wider study: Anti-thymocyte globulin served as induction for all recipients, who then took tacrolimus and steroids for approximately three years. Findings and caveats of the study: Investigators detected GvH clones in recipient marrow, with some emerging earlier in ileum or blood.

Generated by immunoSEQ multiplex PCR, the TCRdb table keeps only in-frame clones and is missing some. The sample has around 15,000 clones; around two thirds are singletons. Germline CDR1 is LNHDA and CDR2 is SQIVND (reference sequence). The V gene end was trimmed by 6 bases and the J gene end by 4 bases; junction bases not matched to a gene: 6. The CDR3 contains 14 residues. This material consisted of ileum tissue, taken 14 days after transplant. V is TRBV19 and J is TRBJ1-1; 9 nucleotides match TRBD1. The clonotype originates from a human patient who received an intestinal transplant, so some T cells may come from the graft donor. The CDR3 loop is CASRPGQGATEAFF. The CDR3 region has the DNA TGTGCCAGTAGACCGGGACAGGGAGCCACTGAAGCTTTCTTT.